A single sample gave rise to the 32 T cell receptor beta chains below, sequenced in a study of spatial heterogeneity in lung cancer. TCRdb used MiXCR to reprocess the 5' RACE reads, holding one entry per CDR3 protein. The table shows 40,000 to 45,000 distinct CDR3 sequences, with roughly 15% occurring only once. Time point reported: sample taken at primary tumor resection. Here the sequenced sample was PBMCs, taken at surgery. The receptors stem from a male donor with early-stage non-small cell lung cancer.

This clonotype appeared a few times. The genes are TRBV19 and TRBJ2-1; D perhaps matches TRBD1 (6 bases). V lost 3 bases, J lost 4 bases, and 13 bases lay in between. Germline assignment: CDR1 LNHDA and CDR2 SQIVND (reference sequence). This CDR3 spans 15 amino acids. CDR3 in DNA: TGTGCCAGTAGTATTAGGTCAGGGGCTTACAATGAGCAGTTCTTC. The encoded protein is CASSIRSGAYNEQFF.

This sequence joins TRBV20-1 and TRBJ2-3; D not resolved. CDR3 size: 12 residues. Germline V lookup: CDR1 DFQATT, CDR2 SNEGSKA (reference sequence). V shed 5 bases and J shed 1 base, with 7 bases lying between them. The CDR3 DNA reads TGCAGTGCTGTTTCCGGCACAGATACGCAGTATTTT. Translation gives CSAVSGTDTQYF.

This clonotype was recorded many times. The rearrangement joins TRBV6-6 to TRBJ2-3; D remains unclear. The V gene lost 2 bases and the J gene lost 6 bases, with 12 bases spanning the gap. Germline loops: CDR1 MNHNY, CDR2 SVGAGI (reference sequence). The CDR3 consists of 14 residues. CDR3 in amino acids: CASSYGPFRDTQYF. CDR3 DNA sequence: TGTGCCAGCAGTTACGGGCCGTTTCGGGATACGCAGTATTTT.

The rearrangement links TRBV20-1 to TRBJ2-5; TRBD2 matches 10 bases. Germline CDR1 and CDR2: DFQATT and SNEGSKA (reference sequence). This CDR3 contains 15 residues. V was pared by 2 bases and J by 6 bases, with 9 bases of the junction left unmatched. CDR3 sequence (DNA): TGCAGTGCTAGATCTGAGCGGGAGGGCCGGAAGACCCAGTACTTC. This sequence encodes CSARSEREGRKTQYF.

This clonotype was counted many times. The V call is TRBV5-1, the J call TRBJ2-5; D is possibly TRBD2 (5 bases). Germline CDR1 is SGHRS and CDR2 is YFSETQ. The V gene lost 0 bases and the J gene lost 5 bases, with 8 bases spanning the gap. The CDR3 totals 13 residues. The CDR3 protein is CASSLGRGETQYF. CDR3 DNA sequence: TGCGCCAGCAGCTTGGGACGGGGTGAGACCCAGTACTTC.

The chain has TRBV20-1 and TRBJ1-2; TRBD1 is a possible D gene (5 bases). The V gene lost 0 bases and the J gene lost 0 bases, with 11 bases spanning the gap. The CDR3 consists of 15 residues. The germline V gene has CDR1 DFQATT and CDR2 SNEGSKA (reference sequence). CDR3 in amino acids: CSARDPPGTNYGYTF. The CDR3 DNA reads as TGCAGTGCTAGAGATCCGCCAGGGACTAACTATGGCTACACCTTC.

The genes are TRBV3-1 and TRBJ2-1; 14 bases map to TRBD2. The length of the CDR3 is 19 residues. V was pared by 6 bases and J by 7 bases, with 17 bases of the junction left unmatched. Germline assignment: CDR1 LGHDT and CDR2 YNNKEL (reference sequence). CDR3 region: CASSLRPGLAGEGPNEQFF. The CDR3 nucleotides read TGTGCCAGCAGTCTCCGCCCGGGACTAGCGGGAGAAGGGCCTAATGAGCAGTTCTTC.

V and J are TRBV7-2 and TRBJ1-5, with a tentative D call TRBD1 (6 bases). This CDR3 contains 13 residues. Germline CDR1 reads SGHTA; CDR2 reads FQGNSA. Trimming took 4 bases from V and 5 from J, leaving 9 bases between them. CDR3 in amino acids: CASSSWTDQPQHF. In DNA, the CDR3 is TGTGCCAGCAGCTCCTGGACAGATCAGCCCCAGCATTTT.

The CDR3 here is CASSFSNTEAFF. DNA for the CDR3: TGTGCCAGCAGCTTCAGTAACACTGAAGCTTTCTTT. The chain links TRBV7-2 to TRBJ1-1; D not certain. Trimming pared 3 bases from V and 2 bases from J, leaving 4 bases between. Per germline, CDR1 SGHTA and CDR2 FQGNSA. The CDR3 spans 12 residues.

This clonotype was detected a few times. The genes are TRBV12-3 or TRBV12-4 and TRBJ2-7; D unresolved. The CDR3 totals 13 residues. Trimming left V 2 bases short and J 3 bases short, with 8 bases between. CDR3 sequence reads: CASSLRSLYEQYF. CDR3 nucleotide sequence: TGTGCCAGCAGTTTAAGAAGCCTCTACGAGCAGTACTTC.

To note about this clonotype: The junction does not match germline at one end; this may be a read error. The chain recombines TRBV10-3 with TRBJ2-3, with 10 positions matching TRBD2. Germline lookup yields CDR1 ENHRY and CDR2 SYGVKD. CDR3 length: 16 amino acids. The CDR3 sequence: CAISDTWTSGTDMQYF. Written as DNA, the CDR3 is TGTGCCATCAGTGACACTTGGACTAGCGGAACAGATATGCAGTATTTT.

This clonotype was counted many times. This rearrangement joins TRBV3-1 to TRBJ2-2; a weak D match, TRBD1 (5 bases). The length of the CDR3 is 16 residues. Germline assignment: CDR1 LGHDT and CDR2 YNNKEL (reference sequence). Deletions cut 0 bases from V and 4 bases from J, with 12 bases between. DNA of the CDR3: TGTGCCAGCAGCCAAGATCCCAGGGTCGCCACCGGGGAGCTGTTTTTT. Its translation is CASSQDPRVATGELFF.

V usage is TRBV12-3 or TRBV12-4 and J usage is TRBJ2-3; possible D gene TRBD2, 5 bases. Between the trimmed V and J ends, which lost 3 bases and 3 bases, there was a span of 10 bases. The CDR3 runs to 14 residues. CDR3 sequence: CASSFGRGTDTQYF. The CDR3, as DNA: TGTGCCAGCAGTTTTGGCCGGGGTACAGATACGCAGTATTTT.

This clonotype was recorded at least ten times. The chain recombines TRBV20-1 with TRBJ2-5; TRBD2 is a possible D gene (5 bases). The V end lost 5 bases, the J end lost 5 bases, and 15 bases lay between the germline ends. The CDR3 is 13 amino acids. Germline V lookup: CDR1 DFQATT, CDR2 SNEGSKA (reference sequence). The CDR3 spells CSAPLTSLETQYF. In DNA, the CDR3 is TGCAGTGCTCCCCTCACTAGTCTTGAGACCCAGTACTTC.

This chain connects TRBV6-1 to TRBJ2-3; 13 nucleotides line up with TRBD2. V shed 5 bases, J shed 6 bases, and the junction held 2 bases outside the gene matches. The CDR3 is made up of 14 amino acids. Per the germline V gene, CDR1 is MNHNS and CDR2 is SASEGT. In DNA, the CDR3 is TGTGCCAGCAGTACTAGCGGGGGGGCCGATACGCAGTATTTT. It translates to CASSTSGGADTQYF.

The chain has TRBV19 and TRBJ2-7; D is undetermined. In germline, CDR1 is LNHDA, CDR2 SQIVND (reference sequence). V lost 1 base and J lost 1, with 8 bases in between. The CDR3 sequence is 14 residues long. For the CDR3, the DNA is TGTGCCAGTAGTATAGTCCTAAATTCCTACGAGCAGTACTTC. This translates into CASSIVLNSYEQYF.

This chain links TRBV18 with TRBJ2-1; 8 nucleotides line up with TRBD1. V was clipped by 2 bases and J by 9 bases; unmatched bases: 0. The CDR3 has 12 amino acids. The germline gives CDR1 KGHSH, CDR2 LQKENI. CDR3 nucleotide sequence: TGTGCCAGCTCACCAGGACAGGGTGAGCAGTTCTTC. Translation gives CASSPGQGEQFF.

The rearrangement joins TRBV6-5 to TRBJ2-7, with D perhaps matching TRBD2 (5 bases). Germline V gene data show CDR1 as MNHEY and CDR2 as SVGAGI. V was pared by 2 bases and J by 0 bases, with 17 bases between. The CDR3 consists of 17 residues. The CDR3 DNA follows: TGTGCCAGCAGTTACCGGGAAAGCAGGACCTACTCCTACGAGCAGTACTTC. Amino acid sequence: CASSYRESRTYSYEQYF.

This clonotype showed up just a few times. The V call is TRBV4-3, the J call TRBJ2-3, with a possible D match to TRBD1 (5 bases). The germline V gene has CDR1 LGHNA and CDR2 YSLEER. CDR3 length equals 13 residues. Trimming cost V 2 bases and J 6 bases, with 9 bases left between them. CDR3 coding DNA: TGCGCCAGCAGCCAACAGACAGAGGATACGCAGTATTTT. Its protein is CASSQQTEDTQYF.

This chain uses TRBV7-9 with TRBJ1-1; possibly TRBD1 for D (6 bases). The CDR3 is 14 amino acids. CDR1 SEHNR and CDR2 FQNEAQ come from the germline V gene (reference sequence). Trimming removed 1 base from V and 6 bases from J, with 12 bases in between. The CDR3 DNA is TGTGCCAGCAGCTTAGGGGGGGCGCTTGCTGAAGCTTTCTTT. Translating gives CASSLGGALAEAFF.

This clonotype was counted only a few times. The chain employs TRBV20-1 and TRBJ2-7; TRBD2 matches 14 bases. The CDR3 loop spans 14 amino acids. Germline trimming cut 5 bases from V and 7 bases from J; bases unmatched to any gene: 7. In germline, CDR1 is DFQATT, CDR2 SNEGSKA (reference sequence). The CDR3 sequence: CSADPGLAGEEQYF. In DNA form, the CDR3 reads TGCAGTGCTGATCCGGGACTAGCGGGAGAGGAGCAGTACTTC.

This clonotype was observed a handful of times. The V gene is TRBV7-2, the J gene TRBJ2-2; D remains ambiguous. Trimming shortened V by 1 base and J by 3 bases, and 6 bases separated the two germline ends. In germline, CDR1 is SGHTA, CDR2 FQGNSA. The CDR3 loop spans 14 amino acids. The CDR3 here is CASSLGHYTGELFF. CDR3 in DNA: TGTGCCAGCAGCTTAGGACATTACACCGGGGAGCTGTTTTTT.

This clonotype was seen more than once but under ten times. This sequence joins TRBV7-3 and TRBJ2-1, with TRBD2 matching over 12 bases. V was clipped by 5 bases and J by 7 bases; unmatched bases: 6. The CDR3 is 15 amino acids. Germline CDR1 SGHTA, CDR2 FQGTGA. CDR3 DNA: TGTGCCAGCAGCGGTTCAGGGACTAGCGGGAATGAGCAGTTCTTC. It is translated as CASSGSGTSGNEQFF.

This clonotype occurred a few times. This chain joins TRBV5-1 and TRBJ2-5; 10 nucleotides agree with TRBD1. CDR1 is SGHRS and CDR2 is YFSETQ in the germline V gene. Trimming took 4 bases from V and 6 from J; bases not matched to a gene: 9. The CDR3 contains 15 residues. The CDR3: CASSPTGGTVKTQYF. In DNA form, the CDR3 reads TGCGCCAGCAGCCCGACAGGGGGCACAGTAAAGACCCAGTACTTC. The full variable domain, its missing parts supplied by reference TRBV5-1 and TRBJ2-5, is KAGVTQTPRYLIKTRGQQVTLSCSPISGHRSVSWYQQTPGQGLQFLFEYFSETQRNKGNFPGRFSGRQFSNSRSEMNVSTLELGDSALYLCASSPTGGTVKTQYFGPGTRLLVL.

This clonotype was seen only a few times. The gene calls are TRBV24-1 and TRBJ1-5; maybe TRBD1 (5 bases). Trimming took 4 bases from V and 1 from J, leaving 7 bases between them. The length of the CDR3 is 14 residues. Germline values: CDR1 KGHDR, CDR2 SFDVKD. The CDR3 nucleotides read TGTGCCACCAGTGAGGGGCAAAGCAATCAGCCCCAGCATTTT. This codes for CATSEGQSNQPQHF.

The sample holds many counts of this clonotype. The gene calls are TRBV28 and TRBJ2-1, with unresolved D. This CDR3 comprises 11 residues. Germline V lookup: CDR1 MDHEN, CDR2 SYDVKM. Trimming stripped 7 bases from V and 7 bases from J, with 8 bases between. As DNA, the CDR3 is TGTGCCAGCAAGCTTATTAATGAGCAGTTCTTC. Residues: CASKLINEQFF.

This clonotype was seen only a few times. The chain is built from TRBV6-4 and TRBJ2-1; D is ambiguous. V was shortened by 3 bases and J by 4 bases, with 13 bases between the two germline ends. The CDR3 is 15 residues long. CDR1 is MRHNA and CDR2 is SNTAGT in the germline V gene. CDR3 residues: CASSEDPAAYNEQFF. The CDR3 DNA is TGTGCCAGCAGTGAAGACCCGGCGGCATACAATGAGCAGTTCTTC.

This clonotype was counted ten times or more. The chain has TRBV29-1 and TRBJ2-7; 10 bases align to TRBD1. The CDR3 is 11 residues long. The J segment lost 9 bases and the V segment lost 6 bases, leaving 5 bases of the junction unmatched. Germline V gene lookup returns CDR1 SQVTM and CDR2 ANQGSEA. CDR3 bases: TGCAGCGTCGGGACAGGGGACGGGCAGTACTTC. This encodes CSVGTGDGQYF.

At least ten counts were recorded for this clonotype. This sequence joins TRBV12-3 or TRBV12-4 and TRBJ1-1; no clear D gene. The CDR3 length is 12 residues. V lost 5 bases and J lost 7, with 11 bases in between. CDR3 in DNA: TGTGCCAGCAGTCCGGACGGCGGTGAAGCTTTCTTT. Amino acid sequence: CASSPDGGEAFF.

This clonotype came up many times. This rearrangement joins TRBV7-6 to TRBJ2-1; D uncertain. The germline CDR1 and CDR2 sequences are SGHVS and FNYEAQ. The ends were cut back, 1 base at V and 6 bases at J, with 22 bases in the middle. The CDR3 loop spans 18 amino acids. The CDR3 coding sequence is TGTGCCAGCAGCTTAGTCCGTCCTATGGGCGAGCTGGGCAATGAGCAGTTCTTC. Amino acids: CASSLVRPMGELGNEQFF.

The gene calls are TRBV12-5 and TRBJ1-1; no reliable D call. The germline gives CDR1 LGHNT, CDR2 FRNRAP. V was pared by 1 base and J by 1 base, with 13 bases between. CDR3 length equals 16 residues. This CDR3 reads CASGLAAGSGNTEAFF. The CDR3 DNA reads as TGTGCTAGTGGTTTGGCCGCCGGGAGCGGGAACACTGAAGCTTTCTTT.

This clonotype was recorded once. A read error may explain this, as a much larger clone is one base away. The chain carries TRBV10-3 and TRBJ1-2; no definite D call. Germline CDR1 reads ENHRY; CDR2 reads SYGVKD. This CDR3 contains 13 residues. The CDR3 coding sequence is TGTGACATCAAGCCAGATACTAACTATGGCTACACCTTC. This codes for CDIKPDTNYGYTF.